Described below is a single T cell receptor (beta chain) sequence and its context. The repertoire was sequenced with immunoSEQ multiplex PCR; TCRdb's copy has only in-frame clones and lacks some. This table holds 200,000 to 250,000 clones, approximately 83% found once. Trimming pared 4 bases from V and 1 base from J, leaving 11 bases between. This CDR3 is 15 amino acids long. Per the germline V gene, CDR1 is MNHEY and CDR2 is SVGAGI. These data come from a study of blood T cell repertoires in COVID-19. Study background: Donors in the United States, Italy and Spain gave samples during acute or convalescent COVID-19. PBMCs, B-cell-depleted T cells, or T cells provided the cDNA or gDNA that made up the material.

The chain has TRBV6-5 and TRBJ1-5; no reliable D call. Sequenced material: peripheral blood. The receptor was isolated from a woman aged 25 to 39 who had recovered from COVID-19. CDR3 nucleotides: TGTGCCAGCAGTTTGACGGGAGTAAGCAATCAGCCCCAGCATTTT. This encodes CASSLTGVSNQPQHF.